This T cell receptor beta chain was observed in a study of graft-versus-host responses after intestinal transplantation. For the study at large: Multivisceral, liver-intestinal, or isolated intestinal transplants were received by the recipients.

Libraries were prepared by immunoSEQ multiplex PCR; TCRdb keeps only in-frame clonotypes and omits some of them. This table has some 70,000 clones, around 90% appearing once. The CDR3 extends over 14 amino acids. From germline, CDR1 is LNHNV and CDR2 YYDKDF (reference sequence). Remarks on this clone: Its antigen is not known. One end of the junction does not line up with germline, which may come from a read error.

Study-wide points: Graft-versus-host to host-versus-graft clonal ratios in allografts were high in patients with graft-donor T cell macrochimerism.

Post-transplant marrow derived from the posterior iliac crest or another site. The sequencing here drew on bone marrow, taken 700 to 850 days after intestinal transplantation. The TCR originated in a human patient who received an intestinal transplant, so some T cells may come from the graft donor. The V and J genes are TRBV15 and TRBJ2-7, with D maybe TRBD2 (6 bases). The CDR3: CATSDRDLAYEQHF. CDR3 coding DNA: TGTGCCACCAGCGACCGGGACTTAGCCTACGAGCAGCACTTC.